This T cell receptor (beta chain) is from a study of cytomegalovirus exposure and HLA in healthy donors. Study summary: It was reported in a later analysis that the 95 to 150 validation repertoires used the same platform as the roughly 700 first-cohort repertoires.

Clones were read by immunoSEQ multiplex PCR, and TCRdb kept only the in-frame ones, dropping some. The sample holds 200,000 to 250,000 clones; about nine tenths are singletons and the top ten take approximately 2%. While the first cohort had some 700 subjects, the donors belonged to the separate validation cohort of more than 95 subjects. The CDR3 runs 15 residues. The germline V gene encodes CDR1 MNHEY and CDR2 SMNVEV (reference sequence). With V trimmed by 7 bases and J by 0 bases, 6 bases remained unmatched. V and J are TRBV27 and TRBJ1-5, with 7 bases aligning to TRBD1. This TCR came from a woman under 30 in good health and CMV-seropositive. Sample: PBMCs. CDR3 DNA: TGTGCCAGCAATAACAGGGGCTATAGCAATCAGCCCCAGCATTTT. It translates to CASNNRGYSNQPQHF.